The present T cell receptor (beta chain) was sequenced within a study of cytomegalovirus exposure and HLA in healthy donors. Study-wide results and limits: Presence/absence analyses took donor sequencing depth as roughly uniform. For TCR beta chains, V- and J-gene trimming was later linked to a missense DCLRE1C variant.

Despite likely unrecorded immune exposures, the donors were nominally healthy at the time of sampling. PCR involved 60 Vbeta and 13 Jbeta primers. Profiled with immunoSEQ multiplex PCR; TCRdb holds only in-frame clones, not every one. This sample has approximately 100,000 clones, with 60% to 85% found just once. With respect to this clone: Its antigen is not identified.

The sequence was collected from a female donor in good health and CMV-seropositive. The sequencing input was PBMCs.

This CDR3 is CAWNGHSNQPQHF. The CDR3 DNA sequence: TGTGCCTGGAATGGCCATAGCAATCAGCCCCAGCATTTT. The chain links TRBV30 to TRBJ1-5; D gene ambiguous. There are 13 residues in the CDR3. V was cut by 4 bases and J by 0 bases, with 7 bases left in between. Germline CDR1 reads GTSNPN; CDR2 reads SVGIG (reference sequence).